This TCR beta chain stems from a study of cytomegalovirus exposure and HLA in healthy donors (dated by TCRdb to about 2017). Study-wide context: According to an earlier analysis of several hundred of the donors, some 180 million T cells yielded some 120 million unique TCR beta sequences and less than 300 Gb of sequence data. Roughly 300 gigabases of sequencing data and 78 million or so unique TCR sequences were included in an early release covering over 600 HLA-typed donors. Of the roughly 430 genotyped donors, approximately 80% fell in the genetic ancestry cluster associated with self-reported Caucasian donors. The study was designed to test whether signatures of past pathogen exposure could be identified by cataloging public T cell receptors. The T cell repertoires of under 700 subjects were profiled by immunosequencing and related to cytomegalovirus serostatus. In addition to the first cohort of 666 subjects, a separate validation cohort of 120 different subjects was used. To predict cytomegalovirus infection status, the study brought together high-throughput TCR immunosequencing, statistical association of individual TCRs with disease status, and machine learning. In a later analysis, previously published TCR beta repertoires from 666 donors were re-analyzed and high-resolution HLA genotyping was added so that TCR occurrence patterns could be studied. Rather than drawing on any new phenotypic data, the later analysis identified candidate immune exposures from TCR beta sequences and the way those sequences occurred across donors. In an earlier analysis of 587 of the donors, high-throughput TCR beta sequencing was used to judge whether each TCR beta V gene segment behaved as functional or pseudogenic. Donor age, sex, ethnicity and CMV serostatus were collected together with the repertoire data. Genome-wide SNP genotypes for about 60% of the 666 donors were used in a later genetic analysis, which treated that subset as a discovery cohort. Every discovery cohort repertoire had been produced on one sequencing platform. HLA typing covered class I and class II loci at four-digit resolution. Typing coverage varied by locus: roughly 620-630 donors for A, B, C, DRB1 and DQB1; 500 to 550 for DQA1; over 600 for DPA1; approximately 470 for DPB1. Several DR-DQ haplotypes were handled as single units for association and clustering, since linkage in the cohort was strong. Among around 400 genotyped donors of the cohort, an average of 235,054 unique TCR beta nucleotide sequences were sequenced per donor, roughly a sixth of them non-productive.

The cohort consisted of hundreds of healthy bone marrow donors. At the time of sampling, all cohort members were nominally healthy, though unrecorded immune exposures were likely present. The donor was CMV seropositive and belonged to the group of 250 to 300 seropositive cohort members. A peripheral blood sample was collected from each donor, and TCR beta sequencing was performed on peripheral blood mononuclear cells. The Qiagen DNeasy Blood Extraction Kit was used to extract genomic DNA from the blood cell samples. The method was the immunoSEQ multiplex PCR assay. A mixture of 60 forward primers for TCR Vbeta segments and 13 reverse primers for TCR Jbeta segments was used in the multiplex PCR. A multiplex PCR assay on genomic DNA amplified the CDR3 region of rearranged TCR beta genes. Amplified TCR beta libraries were sequenced as 87-base-pair reads on the Illumina HiSeq System. Concerning the study's data processing: Across the 600 to 700 repertoires, a later analysis counted 80 million or so unique TCR beta chains, about 10 million of which were shared by at least two donors. To remove PCR and sequencing errors, raw reads were error-corrected and collapsed into unique sequences using a nearest-neighbor algorithm that merged closely related sequences. Alignment of CDR3 sequences to IMGT reference sequences was used to assign V, D and J gene segments. For a sequence to be retained, a match of at least six nucleotides to both a V gene segment and a J gene segment was required. A rearrangement counted as productive if the CDR3 had no stop codons and remained in frame with V and J, and every other rearrangement counted as non-productive. CDR3 was defined by IMGT convention, running from the second conserved V-encoded cysteine to the conserved J-encoded phenylalanine. The earlier analysis of about 530 of the donors excluded any sequence lacking an unambiguous match to a single V gene segment. In an earlier analysis of 587 of the donors, V segments were called functional above 56.7% productive rearrangements and were called segregating when the between-donor standard deviation exceeded 5%. A statistical classification framework was built for diagnosing cytomegalovirus status from the catalog of TCR beta chain sequences. In a later analysis, V and J genes were assigned by comparing TCR nucleotide sequences against IMGT/GENE-DB human TR gene sequences. A later analysis assigned CDR3 sequences and most-parsimonious VDJ recombination scenarios with the TCRdist pipeline. In a later analysis, each TCR beta chain was defined by its CDR3 amino acid sequence together with its V-gene family, and reads lacking a unique V-gene family were excluded. In a later analysis, several hundred highly shared, low-generation-probability nucleotide sequences were removed to address suspected cross-contamination and a sequencing artifact. For each public chain, a later analysis derived a clonal expansion index from normalized ranks of inferred template counts within each repertoire. In a later analysis, generation probabilities were computed using a VDJ recombination model fitted to out-of-frame rearrangements, and the results were checked against IGoR. In a later analysis, hypergeometric tests were used to score TCR-TCR, TCR-HLA and TCR-CMV co-occurrence, with a repertoire-size bias correction applied to TCR pairs. A later analysis estimated false discovery rates by permuting HLA or CMV assignments 20 times. In a later analysis, co-occurring TCRs were grouped using DBSCAN, with TCRdist sequence similarity added in when clustering inside HLA-allele-positive subsets. Repertoires with fewer than 30,000 or more than 120,000 public chains, plus five repertoires with anomalous nucleotide sharing, were excluded from co-occurrence clustering. TCRdb mirrors the immuneACCESS table, restricted to in-frame sequences. Some clones are absent from its copies; in checked studies, under half trace to an unresolved V gene, and the reason for the others is unknown. V and J calls and clone size come straight from that table; D and trimming were deduced from the DNA. The sample table records around 190,000 clones; about 77% of these occur just once. The top ten constitute more than 4.5% of the sample.

The germline V gene specifies KGHSH as CDR1 and LQKENI as CDR2. V drops 5 bases and J drops 0 bases, leaving 8 bases in between. From its cysteine to its phenylalanine, the CDR3 spans 14 amino acids. Only the CDR3 part of the read is kept: 42 bases, read in frame from the first base. This clone was observed a handful of times. This receptor's antigen is unknown. Per-nucleotide qualities are absent, and no much larger clonotype sits a single base away. Summary of the overall study and its limitations: In a later analysis, the rate of TCR association differed among HLA loci, with DRB1 alleles having the most associated TCRs and HLA-C alleles having the fewest. The classifier was reported to diagnose cytomegalovirus status with high specificity and sensitivity in both the original and validation cohorts. A later analysis reported that several top co-occurrence clusters appeared linked to parvovirus B19, influenza, CMV and Epstein-Barr virus. Some IMGT-functional V segments, including TRBV6-2 and TRBV6-3, could not be told apart with the 87-base-pair reads, so those segments were excluded. Because counts were too low, around 17 rarely observed V segments, including chromosome 9 orphons, were left out of the earlier analysis of some 640 of the donors. A further reported finding was that TCR beta sequences accurately predicted the HLA-A and HLA-B alleles for most subjects in the first cohort. HLA typing was unavailable for some donors at each locus, so association tests used only the typed subset. Compared with equally common non-associated chains, HLA-associated TCR beta chains in a later analysis were more clonally expanded and had lower generation probabilities. For the cohort, immune exposure information was limited to CMV serostatus. In a later analysis, about 16,000 TCR beta sequences were associated with specific HLA alleles at a false discovery rate of 0.05. An earlier analysis of around 600 of the donors showed that most TCR beta V segments appeared in productive rearrangements either about 87% or about 30% of the time, which broadly matched IMGT annotations. Presence/absence analyses assumed roughly uniform sequencing depth across donors, an assumption that may not hold. It was suggested by the authors that the approach could potentially be generalized to other disease states and immunological phenotypes. According to a later genetic analysis, donors in an Asian-associated ancestry cluster had fewer N-insertions in productive TCRs than the approximately 650-donor mean. A total of some 180 TCR beta chains were listed by the study as associated with cytomegalovirus. Across donors, most TCR sequences were observed very rarely, whereas some public TCRs were present in many individuals. Only TCR beta chains were sequenced in this cohort, and the absence of alpha or paired-chain data limited detectable features. Linkage disequilibrium might explain the correlated functional status among segregating V segments, but an unknown experimental factor could not be ruled out. In a later genetic analysis, a missense DCLRE1C variant was associated with V-gene and J-gene trimming of TCR beta chains, and the association was replicated in an independent cohort. A later analysis found that most CMV-associated TCR beta chains appeared HLA-restricted, with HLA associations seemingly driven largely by CMV exposure. Three of the identified cytomegalovirus-associated TCR beta chains were confirmed in vitro to be specific for cytomegalovirus antigens. A group of highly shared sequence variants was considered likely to be a technical artifact of the sequencing pipeline. Assigning TCR associations to individual alleles was difficult when HLA alleles, especially DR and DQ, strongly co-occurred.

Specimen: PBMCs. The clonotype comes from a man aged 30 to 45 in good health and CMV-seropositive. The sequence is built from TRBV18 and TRBJ2-1; the D gene identity is not certain. The DNA sequence is given as TGTGCCAGCTCATTCCTAGACTCCTACAATGAGCAGTTCTTC. This encodes CASSFLDSYNEQFF.